The following is a T cell receptor (beta chain) sequence with its context. The antigen remains unidentified. Per the germline V gene, CDR1 is KGHSH and CDR2 is LQKENI. This CDR3 is built from 13 residues. The V gene lost 2 bases and the J gene lost 3 bases, with 7 bases spanning the gap. The sample is drawn from a study of CD8 T cells in ankylosing spondylitis. General study points: CD8+ disease-linked clones were present at relatively low frequencies in blood. There was a TCR beta motif, made of several highly homologous variants, that appeared characteristic of ankylosing spondylitis blood. Clones linked to disease were reported to show significant enrichment in matched ankylosing spondylitis synovial fluid.

Library preparation for TCR beta used quantitative 5'-RACE with molecular barcodes. TCRdb recomputed calls from the 5' RACE reads with MiXCR, one row per CDR3 protein. The data contain a few hundred thousand distinct CDR3 sequences, about a fifth of them singletons. The chain combines TRBV18 with TRBJ2-5; D remains ambiguous. This TCR was recovered from a male donor with ankylosing spondylitis. Sequencing was done on a sample of blood, either unsorted or a sorted T cell fraction (not recorded which). Here the CDR3 reads CASSPYREETQYF. In DNA, the CDR3 is TGTGCCAGCTCACCATACAGAGAAGAGACCCAGTACTTC.